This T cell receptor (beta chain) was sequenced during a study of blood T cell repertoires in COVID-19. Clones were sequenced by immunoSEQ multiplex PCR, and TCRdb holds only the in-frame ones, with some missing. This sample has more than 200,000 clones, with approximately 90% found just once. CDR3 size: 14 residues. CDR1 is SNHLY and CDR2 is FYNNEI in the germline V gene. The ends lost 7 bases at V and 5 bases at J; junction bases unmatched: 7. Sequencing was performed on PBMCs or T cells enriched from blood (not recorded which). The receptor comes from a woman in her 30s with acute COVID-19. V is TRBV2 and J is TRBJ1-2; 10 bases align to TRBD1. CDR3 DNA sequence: TGTGCCAGCACTCGGACAGGGGGAGAGTATGGCTACACCTTC. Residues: CASTRTGGEYGYTF. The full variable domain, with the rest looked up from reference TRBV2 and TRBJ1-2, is EPEVTQTPSHQVTQMGQEVILRCVPISNHLYFYWYRQILGQKVEFLVSFYNNEISEKSEIFDDQFSVERPDGSNFTLKIRSTKLEDSAMYFCASTRTGGEYGYTFGSGTRLTVV.